The next 19 T cell receptor beta chains were all read from a single sample in a study of T-cell reconstitution after alpha-beta-depleted transplantation in children (dated by TCRdb to 2016 to 2017). The sample's treatment or condition label is to be understood as: allogeneic hematopoietic cell transplantation with graft depleted of TCRalphabeta T cells and CD19 B cells. Library preparation was by PCR. The instrument was an Illumina HiSeq 2500. TCR library preparation used molecular barcoding, with unique molecular identifiers applied to normalize quantification of the TCRbeta repertoire. Clones were called with MiXCR by TCRdb after fastp trimmed the public reads at Q25, and only in-frame beta chains were retained. Rows are unified per CDR3 protein, each entry keeping the most common DNA and genes. The sample table records about 420,000 distinct CDR3 sequences; around 16% of these occur just once. Under 30% of the sample belongs to the ten largest clones.

Sequencing used PBMCs, mostly from graft donor cells, obtained 360 days after TCRalphabeta/CD19-depleted stem cell transplant. The source of these receptors is a boy in the first two years of life who had a stem cell transplant for Wiskott-Aldrich syndrome, so the T cells may come from the graft donor.

V usage is TRBV7-9 and J usage is TRBJ2-1; no definite D call. Germline assignment: CDR1 SEHNR and CDR2 FQNEAQ (reference sequence). The V end was cut by 2 bases, the J end by 5 bases, with 7 bases between. The CDR3 consists of 13 residues. The CDR3 here is CASSLYLNNEQFF. Here the CDR3 DNA reads TGTGCCAGCAGCTTATATCTGAACAATGAGCAGTTCTTC.

The sample holds a few counts of this clonotype. In DNA form, the CDR3 reads TGCAGTGCTAGTCCGCATATAGTGGGAGTTTTGGTAAGACAGTACTACGAGCAGTACTTC. Its translation is CSASPHIVGVLVRQYYEQYF. This chain connects TRBV20-1 to TRBJ2-7; possibly TRBD1 or TRBD2 for D (5 bases each). Looked up from germline, CDR1 is DFQATT and CDR2 is SNEGSKA (reference sequence). The CDR3 is made up of 20 amino acids. With 3 bases removed from V and 3 bases from J, the gap between germline ends came to 33 bases.

This rearrangement joins TRBV7-8 to TRBJ2-5; possible D gene TRBD2, 6 bases. In germline, CDR1 is SGHVS, CDR2 FQNEAQ. V dropped 0 bases and J dropped 4 bases, with 12 bases sitting between them. The CDR3 extends over 15 amino acids. DNA for the CDR3: TGTGCCAGCAGCTTAGCGACTAGGAGGATAGAGACCCAGTACTTC. The encoded protein is CASSLATRRIETQYF.

V gene TRBV24-1 combines with J gene TRBJ2-7; TRBD1 matches 7 bases. CDR3 size: 15 residues. Looked up from germline, CDR1 is KGHDR and CDR2 is SFDVKD. V lost 4 bases, J lost 3 bases, and 8 bases stayed unmatched. CDR3 sequence reads: CATSDSDRAGYEQYF. CDR3 coding DNA: TGTGCCACCAGTGACTCTGACAGGGCGGGCTACGAGCAGTACTTC.

This clonotype has a handful of counts. The chain recombines TRBV29-1 with TRBJ2-1; D remains unclear. V lost 2 bases to trimming and J lost 6 bases, with 14 bases between them. The CDR3 sequence is 14 residues long. The germline CDR1 and CDR2 sequences are SQVTM and ANQGSEA. The CDR3 here is CSVELLGKGNEQFF. For the CDR3, the DNA is TGCAGCGTTGAATTGCTTGGGAAGGGCAATGAGCAGTTCTTC.

This clonotype was seen more than once but under ten times. The rearrangement links TRBV11-2 to TRBJ1-6; D remains unclear. The germline V gene has CDR1 SGHAT and CDR2 FQNNGV. The CDR3 spans 15 residues. V was clipped by 4 bases and J by 3 bases, with 10 bases between them. The CDR3, as DNA: TGTGCCAGCAGCTCCACCACCTACTATAATTCACCCCTCCACTTT. This translates into CASSSTTYYNSPLHF.

This clonotype appeared a few times. This CDR3 is CASSLWGGRLETQYF. The DNA for the CDR3 is TGTGCCAGCAGCTTATGGGGGGGGCGATTGGAGACCCAGTACTTC. The chain is built from TRBV11-2 and TRBJ2-5; TRBD2 might be the D (7 bases). V lost 2 bases and J 5 bases, leaving 15 bases between the germline ends. CDR1 is SGHAT, CDR2 FQNNGV, per germline. The CDR3 spans 15 residues.

The gene calls are TRBV30 and TRBJ2-1; 9 bases fit TRBD2. Looked up from germline, CDR1 is GTSNPN and CDR2 is SVGIG (reference sequence). After removal of 8 bases from V and 6 bases from J, the junction contained 5 bases not matched to a gene. The CDR3 totals 12 residues. Here the CDR3 DNA reads TGTGCCGGTAAGACTAGCGGCAATGAGCAGTTCTTC. This gives the protein CAGKTSGNEQFF. The full variable domain, completed using reference TRBV30 and TRBJ2-1, is SQTIHQWPATLVQPVGSPLSLECTVEGTSNPNLYWYRQAAGRGLQLLFYSVGIGQISSEVPQNLSASRPQDRQFILSSKKLLLSDSGFYLCAGKTSGNEQFFGPGTRLTVL.

CDR3 DNA: TGTGCCAGCAGCAGACTAGCGGGAGGGTTAGCCAAAAACATTCAGTACTTC. This gives the protein CASSRLAGGLAKNIQYF. The V call is TRBV11-2, the J call TRBJ2-4; 14 nucleotides match TRBD2. Trimming took 5 bases from V and 0 from J; bases not matched to a gene: 3. In germline, CDR1 is SGHAT, CDR2 FQNNGV. The CDR3 is 17 residues long.

This clonotype appeared a few times. The chain carries TRBV15 and TRBJ2-7, with D maybe TRBD2 (6 bases). Trimming took 0 bases from V and 2 from J, leaving 14 bases between them. The germline gives CDR1 LNHNV, CDR2 YYDKDF (reference sequence). The CDR3 extends over 16 amino acids. CDR3 nucleotide sequence: TGTGCCACCAGCAGAGATTTGGCGGGATATCCCTACGAGCAGTACTTC. This translates into CATSRDLAGYPYEQYF. Full variable domain (outside the CDR3, taken from reference TRBV15 and TRBJ2-7): DAMVIQNPRYQVTQFGKPVTLSCSQTLNHNVMYWYQQKSSQAPKLLFHYYDKDFNNEADTPDNFQSRRPNTSFCFLDIRSPGLGDTAMYLCATSRDLAGYPYEQYFGPGTRLTVT.

This chain connects TRBV12-3 or TRBV12-4 to TRBJ2-5; TRBD2 is a possible D gene (5 bases). Trimming took 3 bases from V and 5 from J, leaving 10 bases between them. This CDR3 comprises 13 residues. CDR3 coding DNA: TGTGCCAGCAGTTTCCAGCGAGGGGAGACCCAGTACTTC. The encoded protein is CASSFQRGETQYF.

The rearrangement uses TRBV27 and TRBJ2-1; D is undetermined. V was pared by 1 base and J by 4 bases, with 11 bases between. CDR1 and CDR2 from the germline V gene are MNHEY and SMNVEV (reference sequence). The CDR3 sequence is 15 residues long. The CDR3 spells CASSLWAAVYNEQFF. The CDR3 region has the DNA TGTGCCAGCAGTTTATGGGCAGCCGTTTACAATGAGCAGTTCTTC.

The J gene is TRBJ2-3, the V gene TRBV7-9, with D maybe TRBD1 (6 bases). Germline loops: CDR1 SEHNR, CDR2 FQNEAQ (reference sequence). The CDR3 contains 15 residues. Trimming pared 5 bases from V and 2 bases from J, leaving 14 bases between. The CDR3 sequence is CASSTSGTTTDTQYF. DNA of the CDR3: TGTGCCAGCAGCACTTCCGGGACAACCACAGATACGCAGTATTTT. The full variable domain, its missing parts supplied by reference TRBV7-9 and TRBJ2-3, is DTGVSQNPRHKITKRGQNVTFRCDPISEHNRLYWYRQTLGQGPEFLTYFQNEAQLEKSRLLSDRFSAERPKGSFSTLEIQRTEQGDSAMYLCASSTSGTTTDTQYFGPGTRLTVL.

This clonotype was detected only a few times. The CDR3 loop reads CASSPGTGFNYGYTF. In DNA, the CDR3 is TGTGCCAGCAGCCCCGGGACAGGGTTCAACTATGGCTACACCTTC. The chain is built from TRBV9 and TRBJ1-2; TRBD1 aligns across 9 bases. The V segment lost 4 bases and the J segment 2 bases; nucleotides outside the gene matches: 6. There are 15 residues in the CDR3. The germline V gene has CDR1 SGDLS and CDR2 YYNGEE.

The rearrangement links TRBV20-1 to TRBJ2-7; D gene uncertain. V lost 7 bases and J 2 bases, leaving 9 bases between the germline ends. CDR1 is DFQATT, CDR2 SNEGSKA, per germline (reference sequence). The CDR3 runs to 11 residues. CDR3 residues: CSVKRTYEQYF. Written as DNA, the CDR3 is TGCAGTGTAAAGAGGACCTACGAGCAGTACTTC.

The chain is built from TRBV5-1 and TRBJ1-5; 7 bases agree with TRBD1. This CDR3 is 16 amino acids long. V shed 0 bases and J 7 bases; nucleotides not matched to a gene: 10. CDR1 is SGHRS and CDR2 is YFSETQ in the germline V gene. The DNA of the CDR3 is TGCGCCAGCAGCTTGGGACCGACAGGGATGTACCAGCCCCAGCATTTT. It specifies CASSLGPTGMYQPQHF.

This clonotype was seen ten or more times. The V and J genes are TRBV29-1 and TRBJ2-3; the D is unclear. This CDR3 has 12 residues. Germline loops: CDR1 SQVTM, CDR2 ANQGSEA. V gave up 3 bases and J gave up 0 bases, with 4 bases separating them. Here the CDR3 reads CSVEVSTDTQYF. The CDR3, as DNA: TGCAGCGTTGAGGTTAGCACAGATACGCAGTATTTT.

The chain couples TRBV7-2 to TRBJ2-5; D uncertain. The CDR3 covers 16 residues. Trimming stripped 1 base from V and 0 bases from J, with 12 bases between. Germline CDR1 is SGHTA and CDR2 is FQGNSA. The CDR3 loop reads CASSLDVQPYQETQYF. The CDR3 nucleotides read TGTGCCAGCAGCTTAGATGTACAGCCTTACCAAGAGACCCAGTACTTC.

This clonotype was found a few times. The chain carries TRBV10-3 and TRBJ2-7; TRBD2 matches 10 bases. CDR1 is ENHRY and CDR2 is SYGVKD in the germline V gene. V was pared by 9 bases and J by 3 bases, with 2 bases of the junction left unmatched. CDR3 length: 12 residues. The CDR3 coding sequence is TGTGCCATGGGGACTAGCGTCTACGAGCAGTACTTC. Its translation is CAMGTSVYEQYF.